This T cell receptor beta chain was recorded in a study of neurological immune-mediated disorders. Each CDR3 protein gets one entry after TCRdb re-called the 5' RACE reads with MiXCR. The sample shows 25,000 to 35,000 distinct CDR3 sequences, about 16% of them seen only once. Sequenced input: PBMCs. The TCR originated in a man between 65 and 85 years old in good health.

The CDR3 DNA is TGTGCCAGCAGCTTTAGGCTCCACACAGATACGCAGTATTTT. The encoded protein is CASSFRLHTDTQYF. This chain uses TRBV7-2 with TRBJ2-3; D remains unclear. The V end was cut by 3 bases, the J end by 2 bases, with 9 bases between. The CDR3 sequence is 14 residues long. Germline V gene lookup returns CDR1 SGHTA and CDR2 FQGNSA. The full variable domain, in which reference TRBV7-2 and TRBJ2-3 provide the parts outside the CDR3, is GAGVSQSPSNKVTEKGKDVELRCDPISGHTALYWYRQSLGQGLEFLIYFQGNSAPDKSGLPSDRFSAERTGGSVSTLTIQRTQQEDSAVYLCASSFRLHTDTQYFGPGTRLTVL.